The 26 T cell receptor beta chains reported below all come from one sample, sequenced in a study of a mutant IDH1 vaccine in newly diagnosed glioma. TCRdb's copy holds only in-frame clones and misses some; the assay was immunoSEQ multiplex PCR. The sample lists approximately 100,000 clones; approximately 90% were seen once. Time point of the sample: baseline, week 1 (first vaccination visit). As to treatment: pre-vaccination baseline after standard-of-care therapy. The sample here was PBMCs, taken from a glioma patient treated with radiotherapy, temozolomide or both. These receptors originate from a woman in her forties or fifties with glioma.

The chain recombines TRBV7-3 with TRBJ1-1; D possibly corresponds to TRBD1 (5 bases). Trimming removed 5 bases from V and 6 bases from J, with 10 bases in between. The CDR3 consists of 12 residues. Germline lookup yields CDR1 SGHTA and CDR2 FQGTGA. The CDR3 DNA is TGTGCCAGCAGCCCCCCGGGACCTGAAGCTTTCTTT. It yields the protein CASSPPGPEAFF.

This chain joins TRBV30 and TRBJ2-3, with D possibly TRBD1 on 5 matching bases. Germline V CDR1 and CDR2: GTSNPN, SVGIG (reference sequence). This CDR3 spans 14 amino acids. V lost 5 bases and J lost 1, with 13 bases in between. The CDR3 sequence is CAWQGSVGTDTQYF. The CDR3 coding sequence is TGTGCCTGGCAGGGATCGGTTGGCACAGATACGCAGTATTTT.

This chain connects TRBV6-6 to TRBJ2-2, with no clear D. The CDR3 length is 14 residues. The V end lost 6 bases, the J end lost 1 base, and 9 bases lay between the germline ends. Germline-derived CDR1 and CDR2 are MNHNY and SVGAGI (reference sequence). The CDR3 coding sequence is TGTGCCAGCAGATTGGACGAGAACACCGGGGAGCTGTTTTTT. Its translation: CASRLDENTGELFF.

Of note for this clone: At one end the junction does not follow the germline gene, possibly because of a read error. This chain uses TRBV2 with TRBJ2-2, with 10 positions matching TRBD2. This CDR3 region has 19 residues. Germline V lookup: CDR1 SNHLY, CDR2 FYNNEI. CDR3: CASSESMGLAGANAGELFF. The CDR3 nucleotides read TGTGCCAGCAGTGAGAGTATGGGGCTAGCGGGAGCGAACGCCGGGGAGCTGTTTTTT.

This chain links TRBV30 with TRBJ2-7, with 7 bases that match TRBD2. The CDR3 runs to 12 residues. Germline-derived CDR1 and CDR2 are GTSNPN and SVGIG (reference sequence). Germline trimming cut 2 bases from V and 3 bases from J; bases unmatched to any gene: 1. CDR3 amino acids: CAWSPSGYEQYF. The CDR3 DNA follows: TGTGCCTGGAGTCCTAGCGGCTACGAGCAGTACTTC. The entire variable domain, with the rest obtained from reference TRBV30 and TRBJ2-7, is as follows: SQTIHQWPATLVQPVGSPLSLECTVEGTSNPNLYWYRQAAGRGLQLLFYSVGIGQISSEVPQNLSASRPQDRQFILSSKKLLLSDSGFYLCAWSPSGYEQYFGPGTRLTVT.

The chain employs TRBV19 and TRBJ1-1; D may be TRBD1 (6 bases). Trimming pared 3 bases from V and 7 bases from J, leaving 9 bases between. The CDR3 consists of 12 residues. Germline CDR1 and CDR2: LNHDA and SQIVND (reference sequence). The CDR3 protein is CASSIQDSEAFF. CDR3 nucleotides: TGTGCCAGTAGTATTCAGGACAGTGAAGCTTTCTTT. Combining the CDR3 with reference TRBV19 and TRBJ1-1 gives the whole variable domain DGGITQSPKYLFRKEGQNVTLSCEQNLNHDAMYWYRQDPGQGLRLIYYSQIVNDFQKGDIAEGYSVSREKKESFPLTVTSAQKNPTAFYLCASSIQDSEAFFGQGTRLTVV.

The chain recombines TRBV28 with TRBJ2-1; weak D call: TRBD1 (5 bases). Germline V CDR1 and CDR2: MDHEN, SYDVKM. CDR3 length: 16 amino acids. V was pared by 6 bases and J by 5 bases, with 20 bases between. DNA for the CDR3: TGTGCCAGCAGCCCAAGGGGTCTAAGGAAGCACAATGAGCAGTTCTTC. Protein product: CASSPRGLRKHNEQFF.

The chain combines TRBV5-1 with TRBJ2-5; D unclear. The ends were cut back, 3 bases at V and 0 bases at J, with 9 bases in the middle. The CDR3 spans 14 residues. Per germline, CDR1 SGHRS and CDR2 YFSETQ. The CDR3 is CASSSFSYQETQYF. The CDR3 DNA follows: TGCGCCAGCAGCTCCTTTAGTTACCAAGAGACCCAGTACTTC.

The chain employs TRBV7-3 and TRBJ2-5; TRBD1 matches at 12 bases. The CDR3 covers 13 residues. Trimming at V came to 5 bases and at J to 7 bases, leaving 2 bases not matched to a gene. Per germline, CDR1 SGHTA and CDR2 FQGTGA. CDR3 sequence: CASSLGQGATQYF. Here the CDR3 DNA reads TGTGCCAGCAGCCTGGGACAGGGGGCGACCCAGTACTTC.

CDR3 sequence (DNA): TGTGCCAGCAGTGAGACAGGGGACCAGCATTTT. Its translation: CASSETGDQHF. The chain recombines TRBV2 with TRBJ1-5; 8 nucleotides line up with TRBD1. Germline CDR1 and CDR2: SNHLY and FYNNEI. Trimming took 3 bases from V and 12 from J; bases not matched to a gene: 1. The CDR3 consists of 11 residues.

V usage is TRBV19 and J usage is TRBJ2-5, with D maybe TRBD1 (6 bases). The CDR3 covers 16 residues. Germline-derived CDR1 and CDR2 are LNHDA and SQIVND (reference sequence). The V end lost 4 bases, the J end lost 2 bases, and 17 bases lay between the germline ends. Written as DNA, the CDR3 is TGTGCCAGTAGTACTACACAGGGTTCGGTGCAAGAGACCCAGTACTTC. Its protein product is CASSTTQGSVQETQYF.

The V and J genes are TRBV6-6 and TRBJ2-5, with D uncertain. The germline V gene has CDR1 MNHNY and CDR2 SVGAGI (reference sequence). The CDR3 has 13 amino acids. The ends were cut back, 2 bases at V and 4 bases at J, with 8 bases in the middle. CDR3 sequence: CASSYNGRETQYF. The CDR3 DNA sequence: TGTGCCAGCAGTTACAATGGACGAGAGACCCAGTACTTC.

V gene TRBV29-1 combines with J gene TRBJ2-3; a weak D match, TRBD2 (6 bases). The CDR3 has 13 residues. Germline assignment: CDR1 SQVTM and CDR2 ANQGSEA. Trimming left V 3 bases short and J 2 bases short, with 9 bases between. CDR3 sequence: CSVETRNTDTQYF. The CDR3 nucleotides read TGCAGCGTTGAGACTAGAAACACAGATACGCAGTATTTT.

The chain joins TRBV6-5 to TRBJ2-7, with D hard to call. Trimming shortened V by 0 bases and J by 3 bases, and 6 bases separated the two germline ends. From germline, CDR1 is MNHEY and CDR2 SVGAGI. This CDR3 has 13 amino acids. For the CDR3, the DNA is TGTGCCAGCAGTTACTCCAACAGCTACGAGCAGTACTTC. It specifies CASSYSNSYEQYF.

As DNA, the CDR3 is TGTGCCTCCTCGACAGTCTACAATGAGCAGTTCTTC. It codes for CASSTVYNEQFF. The chain combines TRBV28 with TRBJ2-1; TRBD1 is a possible D gene (5 bases). V lost 11 bases to trimming and J lost 3 bases, with 11 bases between them. This CDR3 spans 12 amino acids. Germline CDR1 reads MDHEN; CDR2 reads SYDVKM.

This rearrangement joins TRBV7-9 to TRBJ2-3; TRBD2 matches 10 bases. The CDR3 spans 16 residues. The germline gives CDR1 SEHNR, CDR2 FQNEAQ (reference sequence). V was pared by 1 base and J by 0 bases, with 1 base of the junction left unmatched. The CDR3 loop reads CASSLGGLASTDTQYF. In DNA, the CDR3 is TGTGCCAGCAGCTTAGGGGGACTAGCGAGCACAGATACGCAGTATTTT.

The chain recombines TRBV6-5 with TRBJ2-7; a weak D match, TRBD1 (6 bases). The CDR3 is made up of 13 amino acids. V was cut by 5 bases and J by 3 bases, with 11 bases left in between. Germline CDR1 MNHEY, CDR2 SVGAGI. The CDR3 region has the DNA TGTGCCAGCAGTGACCAGGGGTTCTACGAGCAGTACTTC. Protein: CASSDQGFYEQYF.

This chain connects TRBV5-1 to TRBJ2-1, with TRBD2 identical over 7 bases. Germline assignment: CDR1 SGHRS and CDR2 YFSETQ. This CDR3 is built from 15 residues. V lost 4 bases to trimming and J lost 0 bases; unmatched junction nucleotides: 4. The CDR3 is CASSPGRDSYNEQFF. DNA for the CDR3: TGCGCCAGCAGCCCGGGGAGGGACTCCTACAATGAGCAGTTCTTC.

The chain employs TRBV5-1 and TRBJ1-1; 7 bases map to TRBD1. Germline V CDR1 and CDR2: SGHRS, YFSETQ. The junction had 5 bases not matched to a gene; V was cut back by 3 bases and J by 0 bases. The CDR3 spans 15 residues. DNA of the CDR3: TGCGCCAGCAGCTCTACCGGGACAGTGAACACTGAAGCTTTCTTT. Its protein is CASSSTGTVNTEAFF.

In this sample, this clone turned up a few times. The chain combines TRBV6-1 with TRBJ2-7; 8 bases align to TRBD2. There are 14 residues in the CDR3. V was pared by 7 bases and J by 5 bases, with 10 bases of the junction left unmatched. The germline V gene has CDR1 MNHNS and CDR2 SASEGT. Here the CDR3 reads CASITAGAHHEQYF. The CDR3 DNA reads TGTGCCAGCATTACAGCGGGAGCCCACCACGAGCAGTACTTC.

The CDR3 spells CASSPRDRNTEAFF. The CDR3 region has the DNA TGTGCCAGCTCACCACGGGACCGAAACACTGAAGCTTTCTTT. This chain connects TRBV18 to TRBJ1-1, with D possibly being TRBD1 (5 bases). Germline CDR1 KGHSH, CDR2 LQKENI. There are 14 residues in the CDR3. Trimming cost V 1 base and J 2 bases, with 8 bases left between them.

The chain combines TRBV28 with TRBJ2-7; D unclear. Germline CDR1 reads MDHEN; CDR2 reads SYDVKM. Between the trimmed V and J ends, which lost 4 bases and 4 bases, there was a span of 8 bases. The length of the CDR3 is 12 residues. In nucleotides, the CDR3 is TGTGCCAGCAGTTCCATTGGTTACGAGCAGTACTTC. It codes for CASSSIGYEQYF.

The chain has TRBV19 and TRBJ2-5; weak D call: TRBD2 (7 bases). The CDR3 is made up of 16 amino acids. Per germline, CDR1 LNHDA and CDR2 SQIVND (reference sequence). V dropped 9 bases and J dropped 5 bases, with 25 bases sitting between them. The CDR3 loop is CARILRTGGLLETQYF. The CDR3 DNA follows: TGTGCCAGAATACTACGCACGGGGGGCCTATTGGAGACCCAGTACTTC.

The V gene is TRBV14, the J gene TRBJ2-3; TRBD1 agrees at 7 bases. Germline V gives CDR1 SGHDN, CDR2 FVKESK. V dropped 4 bases and J dropped 5; count of bases not matched to a gene: 12. The CDR3 sequence is 16 residues long. This CDR3 is CASSPQKSTGRDTQYF. The CDR3 DNA reads as TGTGCCAGCAGCCCTCAAAAGTCGACAGGGCGAGATACGCAGTATTTT.

The genes are TRBV27 and TRBJ2-7; TRBD2 agrees at 9 bases. This CDR3 has 15 amino acids. After removal of 5 bases from V and 2 bases from J, the junction contained 7 bases not matched to a gene. Germline CDR1 and CDR2: MNHEY and SMNVEV (reference sequence). The CDR3 loop is CASSMTSGQTYEQYF. The CDR3 coding sequence is TGTGCCAGCAGTATGACTAGCGGACAAACCTACGAGCAGTACTTC.

The chain uses TRBV7-2 and TRBJ2-5; D remains unclear. Germline-derived CDR1 and CDR2 are SGHTA and FQGNSA. This CDR3 region has 12 residues. Trimming pared 2 bases from V and 5 bases from J, leaving 6 bases between. CDR3 in DNA: TGTGCCAGCAGCTTATCATCGGAGACCCAGTACTTC. It is translated as CASSLSSETQYF.